This TCR beta chain was sequenced for a study of T-cell reconstitution after alpha-beta-depleted transplantation in children. Study-level findings and limits: At around two months after transplant, the alpha-beta T cells were reportedly derived from several hundred expanded clones that came from non-depleted graft cells. Surviving recipient T cells and thymic progenitors accounted for the high day-60 TCRbeta diversity observed in some patients. T-cell counts and diversity were attributed mostly to newly produced T cells one year after transplant.

There are many counts of this clonotype. Its cognate antigen is unknown. A library of TCRbeta sequences, prepared with unique molecular identifiers, was generated. In TCRdb, the PCR reads were re-called with MiXCR into one record per CDR3 protein. The table shows roughly 670,000 distinct CDR3 sequences, with around 14% occurring only once. This CDR3 is built from 14 residues. The germline gives CDR1 MNHNS, CDR2 SASEGT. The trim removed 7 bases at V and 4 bases at J, leaving 3 bases unmatched. The input for sequencing was PBMCs, taken before TCRalphabeta/CD19-depleted stem cell transplant. The V gene is TRBV6-1, the J gene TRBJ2-2; 10 bases are a match to TRBD1. The source is a girl aged 2-15 years with congenital amegakaryocytic thrombocytopenia, due to receive a stem cell transplant. This CDR3 reads CASMTGGFTGELFF. CDR3 in DNA: TGTGCCAGCATGACAGGGGGCTTCACCGGGGAGCTGTTTTTT.